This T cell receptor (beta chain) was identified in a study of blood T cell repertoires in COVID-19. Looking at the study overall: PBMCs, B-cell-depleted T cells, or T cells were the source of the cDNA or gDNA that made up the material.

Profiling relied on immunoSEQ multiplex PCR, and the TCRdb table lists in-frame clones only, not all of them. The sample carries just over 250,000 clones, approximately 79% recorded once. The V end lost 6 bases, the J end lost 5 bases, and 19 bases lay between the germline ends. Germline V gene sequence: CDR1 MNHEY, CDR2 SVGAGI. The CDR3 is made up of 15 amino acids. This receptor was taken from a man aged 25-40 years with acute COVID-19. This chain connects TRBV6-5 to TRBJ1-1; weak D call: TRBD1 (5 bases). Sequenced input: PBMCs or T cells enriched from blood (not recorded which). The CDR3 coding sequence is TGTGCCAGCAGCTCCCCCCAGGGACTTCGTACTGAAGCTTTCTTT. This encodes CASSSPQGLRTEAFF.